This TCR beta chain was documented in a study of untreated major depressive disorder. V gave up 5 bases and J gave up 9 bases; unmatched junction bases: 16. Germline CDR1 is MNHEY and CDR2 is SMNVEV (reference sequence). The length of the CDR3 is 16 residues. Turning to this clone: Antigen: not known.

For sex, age, current smoking status and body mass index, every depressed patient had a pairwise-matched non-depressed control. Roughly 32 ml of blood was drawn into EDTA tubes. Study results and caveats: CD4+ T cells from depressed patients used TRBV05-01 (Vbeta 5.1) more often than controls. Three preselected Vbeta families were the sole sequencing comparisons.

TCRdb keeps only in-frame clones here, not all; method: immunoSEQ multiplex PCR. The profile shows about 22,000 clones, around nine tenths of them singletons. What was sequenced was CD4+ T cells from PBMCs. J is TRBJ2-1 and V is TRBV27; 7 nucleotides line up with TRBD2. This clonotype was sampled from a woman aged 40 to 55 in good health. The CDR3 protein is CASSLQRGQVGSEQFF. The CDR3 nucleotides are TGTGCCAGCAGTCTCCAGCGGGGCCAGGTCGGAAGTGAGCAGTTCTTC.